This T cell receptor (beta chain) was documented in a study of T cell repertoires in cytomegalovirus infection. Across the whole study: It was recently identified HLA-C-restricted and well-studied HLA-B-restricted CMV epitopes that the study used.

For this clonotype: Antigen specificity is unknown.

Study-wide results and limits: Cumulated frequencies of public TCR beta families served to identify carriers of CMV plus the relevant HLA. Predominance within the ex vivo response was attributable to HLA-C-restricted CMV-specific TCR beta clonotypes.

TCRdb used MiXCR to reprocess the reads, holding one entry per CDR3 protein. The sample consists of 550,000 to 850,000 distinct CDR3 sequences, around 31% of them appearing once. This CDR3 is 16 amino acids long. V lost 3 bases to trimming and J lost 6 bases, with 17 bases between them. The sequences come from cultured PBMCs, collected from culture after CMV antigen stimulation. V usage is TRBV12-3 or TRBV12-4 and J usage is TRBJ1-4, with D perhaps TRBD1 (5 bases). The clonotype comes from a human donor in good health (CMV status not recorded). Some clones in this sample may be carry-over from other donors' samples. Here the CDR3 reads CASSLGTSLSDEKLFF. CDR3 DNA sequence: TGTGCCAGCAGTTTGGGGACGTCCCTATCGGATGAAAAACTGTTTTTT.